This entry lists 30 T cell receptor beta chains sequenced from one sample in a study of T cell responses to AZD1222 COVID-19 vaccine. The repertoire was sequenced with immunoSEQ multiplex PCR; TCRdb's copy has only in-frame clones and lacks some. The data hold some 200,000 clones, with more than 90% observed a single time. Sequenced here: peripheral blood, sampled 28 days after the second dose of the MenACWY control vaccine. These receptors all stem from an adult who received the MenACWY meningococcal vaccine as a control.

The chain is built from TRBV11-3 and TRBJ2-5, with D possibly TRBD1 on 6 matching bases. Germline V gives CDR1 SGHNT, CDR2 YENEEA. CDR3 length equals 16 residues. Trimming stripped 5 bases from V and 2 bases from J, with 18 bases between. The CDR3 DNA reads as TGTGCCAGCAGCCCCCGGCAGGGGAAGCCGCAAGAGACCCAGTACTTC. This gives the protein CASSPRQGKPQETQYF. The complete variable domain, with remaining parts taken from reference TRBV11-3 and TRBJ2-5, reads EAGVVQSPRYKIIEKKQPVAFWCNPISGHNTLYWYLQNLGQGPELLIRYENEEAVDDSQLPKDRFSAERLKGVDSTLKIQPAELGDSAVYLCASSPRQGKPQETQYFGPGTRLLVL.

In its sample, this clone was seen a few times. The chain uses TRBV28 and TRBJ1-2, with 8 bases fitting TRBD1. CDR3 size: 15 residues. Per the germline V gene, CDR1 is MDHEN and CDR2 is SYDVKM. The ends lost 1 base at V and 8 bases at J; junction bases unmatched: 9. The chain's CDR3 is CASSLSGGRGKGYTF. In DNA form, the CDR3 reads TGTGCCAGCAGTTTATCAGGGGGCAGGGGCAAAGGCTACACCTTC.

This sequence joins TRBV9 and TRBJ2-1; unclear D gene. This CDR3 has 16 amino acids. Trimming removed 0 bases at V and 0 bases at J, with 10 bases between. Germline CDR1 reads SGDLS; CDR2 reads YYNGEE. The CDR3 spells CASSVENPISYNEQFF. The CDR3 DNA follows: TGTGCCAGCAGCGTAGAGAATCCCATCTCCTACAATGAGCAGTTCTTC. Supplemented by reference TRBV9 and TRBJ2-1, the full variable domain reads DSGVTQTPKHLITATGQRVTLRCSPRSGDLSVYWYQQSLDQGLQFLIQYYNGEERAKGNILERFSAQQFPDLHSELNLSSLELGDSALYFCASSVENPISYNEQFFGPGTRLTVL.

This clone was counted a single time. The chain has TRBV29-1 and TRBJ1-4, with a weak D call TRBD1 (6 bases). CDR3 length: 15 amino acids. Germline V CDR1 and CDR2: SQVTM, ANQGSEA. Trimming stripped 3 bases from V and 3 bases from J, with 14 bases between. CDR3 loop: CSVEDSGVANEKLFF. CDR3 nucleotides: TGCAGCGTTGAGGACAGCGGGGTGGCTAATGAAAAACTGTTTTTT. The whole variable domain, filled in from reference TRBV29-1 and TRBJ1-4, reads SAVISQKPSRDICQRGTSLTIQCQVDSQVTMMFWYRQQPGQSLTLIATANQGSEATYESGFVIDKFPISRPNLTFSTLTVSNMSPEDSSIYLCSVEDSGVANEKLFFGSGTQLSVL.

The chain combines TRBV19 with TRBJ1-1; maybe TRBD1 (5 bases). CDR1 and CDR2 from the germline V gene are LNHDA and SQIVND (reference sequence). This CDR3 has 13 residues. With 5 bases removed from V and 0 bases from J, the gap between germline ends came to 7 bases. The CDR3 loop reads CASSEGLNTEAFF. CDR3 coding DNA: TGTGCCAGTAGTGAGGGACTGAACACTGAAGCTTTCTTT.

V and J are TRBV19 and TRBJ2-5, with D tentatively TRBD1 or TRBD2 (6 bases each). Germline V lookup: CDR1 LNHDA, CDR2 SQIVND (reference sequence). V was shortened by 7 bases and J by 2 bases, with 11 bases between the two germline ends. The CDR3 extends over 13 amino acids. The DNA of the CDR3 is TGTGCCAGTAACCAGGGGAGGCAAGAGACCCAGTACTTC. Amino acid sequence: CASNQGRQETQYF.

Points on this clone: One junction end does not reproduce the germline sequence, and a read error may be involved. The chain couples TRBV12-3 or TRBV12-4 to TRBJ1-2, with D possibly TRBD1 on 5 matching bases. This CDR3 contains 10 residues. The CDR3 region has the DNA TGTGCCAGCTGTCCTCAGGGTCCGTTCTTC. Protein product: CASCPQGPFF.

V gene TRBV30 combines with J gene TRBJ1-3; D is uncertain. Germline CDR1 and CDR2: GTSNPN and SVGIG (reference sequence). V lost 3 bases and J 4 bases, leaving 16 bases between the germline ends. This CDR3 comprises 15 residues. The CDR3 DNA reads TGTGCCTGGAGCGTCCACGACGGACTGGGAAACACCATATATTTT. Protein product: CAWSVHDGLGNTIYF.

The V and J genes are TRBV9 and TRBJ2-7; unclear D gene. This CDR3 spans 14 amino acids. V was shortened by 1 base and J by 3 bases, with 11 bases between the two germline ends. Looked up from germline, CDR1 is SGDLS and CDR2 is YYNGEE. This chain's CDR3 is CASSVRAPGYEQYF. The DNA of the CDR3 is TGTGCCAGCAGCGTAAGGGCGCCCGGCTACGAGCAGTACTTC.

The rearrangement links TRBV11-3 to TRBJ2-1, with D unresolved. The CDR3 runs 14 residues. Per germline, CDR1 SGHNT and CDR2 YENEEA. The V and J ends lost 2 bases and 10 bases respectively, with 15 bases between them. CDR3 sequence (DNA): TGTGCCAGCAGCTTATCTGGGATCCAAGGAGAGCAGTTCTTC. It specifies CASSLSGIQGEQFF.

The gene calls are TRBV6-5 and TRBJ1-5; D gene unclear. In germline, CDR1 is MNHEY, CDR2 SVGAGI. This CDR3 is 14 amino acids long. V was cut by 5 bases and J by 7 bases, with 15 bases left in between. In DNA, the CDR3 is TGTGCCAGCAGTCCAGAACCTAACTGGCAGCCCCAGCATTTT. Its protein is CASSPEPNWQPQHF.

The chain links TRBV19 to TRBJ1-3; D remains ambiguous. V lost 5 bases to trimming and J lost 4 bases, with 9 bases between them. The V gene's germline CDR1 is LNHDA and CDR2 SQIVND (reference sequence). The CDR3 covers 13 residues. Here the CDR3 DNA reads TGTGCCAGTAGTCCCCCCGGGGGAAACACCATATATTTT. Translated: CASSPPGGNTIYF.

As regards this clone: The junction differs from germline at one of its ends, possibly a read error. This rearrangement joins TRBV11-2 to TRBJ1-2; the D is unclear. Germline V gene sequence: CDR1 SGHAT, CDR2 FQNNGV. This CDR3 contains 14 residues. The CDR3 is CASSLGPANYGYTF. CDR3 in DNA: TGTGCCAGCAGCTTAGGTCCGGCTAATTATGGCTACACCTTC.

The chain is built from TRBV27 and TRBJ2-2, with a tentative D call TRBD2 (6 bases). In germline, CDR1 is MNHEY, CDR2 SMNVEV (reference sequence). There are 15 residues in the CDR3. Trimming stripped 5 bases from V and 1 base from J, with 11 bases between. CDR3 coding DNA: TGTGCCAGCAGTCCCGGGAGAGAGAACACCGGGGAGCTGTTTTTT. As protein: CASSPGRENTGELFF.

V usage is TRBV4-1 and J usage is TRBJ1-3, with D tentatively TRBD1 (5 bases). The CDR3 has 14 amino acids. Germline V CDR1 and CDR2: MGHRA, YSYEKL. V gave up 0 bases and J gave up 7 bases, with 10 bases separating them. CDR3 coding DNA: TGCGCCAGCAGCCAAGACAGGGAACCGAACACCATATATTTT. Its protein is CASSQDREPNTIYF.

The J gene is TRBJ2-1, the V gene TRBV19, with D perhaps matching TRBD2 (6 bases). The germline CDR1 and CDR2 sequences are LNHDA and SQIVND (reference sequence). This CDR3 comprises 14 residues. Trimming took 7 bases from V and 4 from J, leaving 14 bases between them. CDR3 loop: CASTRTGVYNEQFF. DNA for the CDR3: TGTGCCAGTACCAGGACGGGAGTATACAATGAGCAGTTCTTC.

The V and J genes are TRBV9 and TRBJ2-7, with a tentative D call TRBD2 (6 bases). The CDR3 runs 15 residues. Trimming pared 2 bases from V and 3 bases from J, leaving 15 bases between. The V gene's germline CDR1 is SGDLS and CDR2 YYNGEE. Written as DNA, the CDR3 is TGTGCCAGCAGCGTGGGGGGATCCGACGTCTACGAGCAGTACTTC. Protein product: CASSVGGSDVYEQYF.

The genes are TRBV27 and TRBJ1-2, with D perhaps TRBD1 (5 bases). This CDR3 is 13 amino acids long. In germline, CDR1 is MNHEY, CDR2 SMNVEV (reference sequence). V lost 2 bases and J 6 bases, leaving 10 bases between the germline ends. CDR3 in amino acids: CASSLTPGDGYTF. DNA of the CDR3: TGTGCCAGCAGTTTAACACCGGGGGATGGCTACACCTTC.

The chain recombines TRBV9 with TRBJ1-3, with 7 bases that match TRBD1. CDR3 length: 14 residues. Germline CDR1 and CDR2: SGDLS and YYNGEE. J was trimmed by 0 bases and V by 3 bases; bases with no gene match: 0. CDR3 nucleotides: TGTGCCAGCAGCGGACAGGGCTCTGGAAACACCATATATTTT. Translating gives CASSGQGSGNTIYF.

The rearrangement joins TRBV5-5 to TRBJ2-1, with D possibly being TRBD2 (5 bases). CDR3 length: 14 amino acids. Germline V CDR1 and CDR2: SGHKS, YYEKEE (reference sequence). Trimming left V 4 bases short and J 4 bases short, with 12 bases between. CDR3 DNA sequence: TGTGCCAGCAGCCCGAGGAGCGGATACAATGAGCAGTTCTTC. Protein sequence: CASSPRSGYNEQFF.

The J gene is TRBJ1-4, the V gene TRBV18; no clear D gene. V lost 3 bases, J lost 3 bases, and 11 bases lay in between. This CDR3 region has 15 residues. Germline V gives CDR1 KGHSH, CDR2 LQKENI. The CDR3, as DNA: TGTGCCAGCTCACCCTCGAGCGCCCCTAATGAAAAACTGTTTTTT. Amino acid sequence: CASSPSSAPNEKLFF. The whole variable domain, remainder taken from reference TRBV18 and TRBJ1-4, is NAGVMQNPRHLVRRRGQEARLRCSPMKGHSHVYWYRQLPEEGLKFMVYLQKENIIDESGMPKERFSAEFPKEGPSILRIQQVVRGDSAAYFCASSPSSAPNEKLFFGSGTQLSVL.

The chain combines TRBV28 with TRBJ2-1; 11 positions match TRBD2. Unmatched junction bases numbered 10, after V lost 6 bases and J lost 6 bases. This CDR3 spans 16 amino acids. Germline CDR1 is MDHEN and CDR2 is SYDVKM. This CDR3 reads CASRGLTSGSVNEQFF. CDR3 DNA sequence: TGTGCCAGCAGGGGCCTCACTAGCGGGAGTGTCAATGAGCAGTTCTTC.

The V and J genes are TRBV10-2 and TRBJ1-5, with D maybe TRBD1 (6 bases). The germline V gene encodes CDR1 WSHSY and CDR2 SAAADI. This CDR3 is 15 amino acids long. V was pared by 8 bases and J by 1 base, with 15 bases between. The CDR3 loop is CASGGHPGSNQPQHF. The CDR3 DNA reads TGCGCCAGCGGGGGACACCCAGGGAGCAATCAGCCCCAGCATTTT.

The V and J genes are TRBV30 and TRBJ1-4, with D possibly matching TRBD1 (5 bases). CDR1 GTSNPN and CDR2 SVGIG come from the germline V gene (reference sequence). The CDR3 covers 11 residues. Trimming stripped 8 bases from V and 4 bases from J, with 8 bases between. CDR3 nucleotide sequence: TGTGCCGGGGACGGTAATGAAAAACTGTTTTTT. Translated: CAGDGNEKLFF.

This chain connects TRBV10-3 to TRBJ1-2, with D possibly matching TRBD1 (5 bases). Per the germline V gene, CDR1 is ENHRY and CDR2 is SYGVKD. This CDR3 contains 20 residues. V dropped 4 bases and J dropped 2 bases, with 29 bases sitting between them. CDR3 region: CAISGGEAGPTGFWNYGYTF. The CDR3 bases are TGTGCCATCAGTGGGGGGGAGGCGGGACCCACCGGGTTTTGGAACTATGGCTACACCTTC.

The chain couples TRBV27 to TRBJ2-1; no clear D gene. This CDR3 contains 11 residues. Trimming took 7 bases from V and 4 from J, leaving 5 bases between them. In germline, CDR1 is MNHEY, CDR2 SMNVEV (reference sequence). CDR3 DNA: TGTGCCAGCACAGCTTACAATGAGCAGTTCTTC. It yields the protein CASTAYNEQFF.

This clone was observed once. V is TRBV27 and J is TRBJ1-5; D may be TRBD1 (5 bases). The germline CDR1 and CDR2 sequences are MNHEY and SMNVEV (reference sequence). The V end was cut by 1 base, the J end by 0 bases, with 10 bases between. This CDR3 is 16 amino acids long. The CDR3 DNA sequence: TGTGCCAGCAGTTTATTGGGGGGGAATAGCAATCAGCCCCAGCATTTT. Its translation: CASSLLGGNSNQPQHF.

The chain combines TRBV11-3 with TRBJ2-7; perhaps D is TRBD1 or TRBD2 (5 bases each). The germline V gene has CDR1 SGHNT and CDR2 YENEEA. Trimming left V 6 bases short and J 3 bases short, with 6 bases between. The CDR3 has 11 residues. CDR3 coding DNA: TGTGCCAGCAGGGGGGACTACGAGCAGTACTTC. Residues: CASRGDYEQYF.

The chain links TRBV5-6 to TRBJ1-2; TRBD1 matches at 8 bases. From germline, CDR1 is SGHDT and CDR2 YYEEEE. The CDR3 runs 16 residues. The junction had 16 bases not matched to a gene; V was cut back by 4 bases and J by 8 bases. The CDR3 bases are TGTGCCAGCAGCGGATACCGGGACAGGTGGAAGGAGGGCTACACCTTC. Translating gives CASSGYRDRWKEGYTF.

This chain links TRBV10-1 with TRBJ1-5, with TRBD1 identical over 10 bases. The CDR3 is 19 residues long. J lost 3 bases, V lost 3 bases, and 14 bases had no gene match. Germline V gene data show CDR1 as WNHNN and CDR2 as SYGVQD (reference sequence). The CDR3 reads CASSEQDRGLKCPNQPQHF. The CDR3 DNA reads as TGCGCCAGCAGTGAACAGGACAGGGGGTTAAAATGCCCCAATCAGCCCCAGCATTTT.